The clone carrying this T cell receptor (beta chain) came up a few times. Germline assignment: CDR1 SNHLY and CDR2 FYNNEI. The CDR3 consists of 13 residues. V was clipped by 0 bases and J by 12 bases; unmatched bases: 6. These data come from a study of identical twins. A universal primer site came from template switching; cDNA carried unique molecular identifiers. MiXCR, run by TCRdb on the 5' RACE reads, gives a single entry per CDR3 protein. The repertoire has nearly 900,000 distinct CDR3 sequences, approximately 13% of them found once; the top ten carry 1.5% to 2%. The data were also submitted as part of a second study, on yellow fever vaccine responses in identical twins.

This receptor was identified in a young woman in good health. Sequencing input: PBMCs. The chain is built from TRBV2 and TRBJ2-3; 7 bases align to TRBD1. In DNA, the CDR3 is TGTGCCAGCAGTGAAGCGCGGACAGGTCATCAGTATTTT. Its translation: CASSEARTGHQYF.